This T cell receptor (beta chain) emerged from a study of a mutant IDH1 vaccine in newly diagnosed glioma. Study-wide context: Patients underwent eight vaccinations, which took place in weeks 1, 3, 5, 7, 11, 15, 19 and 23. Either 4-6 weeks after radiotherapy alone or alongside temozolomide, vaccination was begun. Most had both radiotherapy and temozolomide beforehand; others had only one.

In regard to this clone: Its antigen is unidentified.

Overall study results and limits: Of the patients, more than 80% had vaccine-induced immune responses.

Time point: week 5, during vaccination. Each dose of the vaccine consisted of 300 ug of mutant IDH1 20-mer peptide, with topical imiquimod. TCRdb keeps only in-frame clones here, not all; method: immunoSEQ multiplex PCR. The table lists 70,000 to 100,000 clones, more than 85% of them singletons. The CDR3 runs to 14 residues. Germline values: CDR1 MDHEN, CDR2 SYDVKM. V dropped 5 bases and J dropped 3 bases, with 11 bases sitting between them. This TCR was recovered from a woman aged 45 to 65 with glioma. This specimen consisted of PBMCs, obtained from a glioma patient whose treatment included an IDH1 peptide vaccine. This sequence joins TRBV28 and TRBJ2-4; D is perhaps TRBD2 (6 bases). The CDR3 DNA follows: TGTGCCAGCAGTACCAGGCGGGGCAAAAACATTCAGTACTTC. It is translated as CASSTRRGKNIQYF.